These T cell receptor beta chains were read from a single sample in a study of T-cell memory formation after mild COVID-19. Each CDR3 protein is one row after TCRdb ran MiXCR on the 5' RACE reads. Of about 110,000 distinct CDR3 sequences in the sample, about a sixth were seen once. The sample comprised PBMCs or a T cell subset sorted from them (not recorded which). Source of these receptors: a man between 18 and 35 years old who had mild COVID-19 (a few samples of this study predate the infection). Cell type and time point are not known. Each CDR3 is given with its conserved first and last residue. The D gene is left open where the match is weak. Clone size appears in some rows only: once, few, many, or a class for an expanded clone.

>TRBJ2-5|-|TRBV5-6|few
CASSRTGRGETQYF
TGTGCCAGCAGCCGGACAGGGAGGGGAGAGACCCAGTACTTC
>TRBJ1-2|TRBD1|TRBV20-1|-
CSASGGDRGQYGYTF
TGCAGTGCTAGTGGAGGGGACAGGGGGCAATATGGCTACACCTTC
>TRBJ2-2|-|TRBV20-1|few
CSATKRNTGELFF
TGCAGTGCTACCAAGCGGAACACCGGGGAGCTGTTTTTT
>TRBJ1-1|-|TRBV12-3/TRBV12-4|-
CASIMLGGSAFF
TGTGCCAGCATCATGCTTGGGGGGAGCGCTTTCTTT
>TRBJ1-1|-|TRBV6-5|-
CASGYGLGTEAFF
TGTGCCAGCGGATATGGGCTGGGAACTGAAGCTTTCTTT
>TRBJ2-1|-|TRBV7-3|-
CASSLAGPYNEQFF
TGTGCCAGCAGCCTGGCGGGTCCCTACAATGAGCAGTTCTTC
>TRBJ2-2|-|TRBV7-8|many
CASSLRDGNTGELFF
TGTGCCAGCAGCCTCAGGGACGGGAACACCGGGGAGCTGTTTTTT
>TRBJ2-3|-|TRBV5-6|many
CASSLGTAGTDTQYF
TGTGCCAGCAGCCTCGGGACCGCAGGCACAGATACGCAGTATTTT
>TRBJ1-1|-|TRBV10-3|few
CAISSTPHSAGTEAFF
TGTGCCATCAGCAGCACCCCCCACAGCGCGGGCACTGAAGCTTTCTTT
>TRBJ1-2|-|TRBV20-1|few
CSARGTNYGYTF
TGCAGTGCTCGGGGCACTAACTATGGCTACACCTTC
>TRBJ2-1|-|TRBV29-1|-
CSADEGNGEQFF
TGCAGCGCCGACGAGGGCAATGGTGAGCAGTTCTTC
>TRBJ2-5|-|TRBV4-1|-
CASSQDRGSRYQETQYF
TGCGCCAGCAGCCAAGATCGAGGCAGTCGGTACCAAGAGACCCAGTACTTC
>TRBJ1-6|-|TRBV15|-
CATSTAPNSPLHF
TGTGCCACCAGCACTGCCCCTAATTCACCCCTCCACTTT
>TRBJ2-5|-|TRBV5-1|few
CASSSGTAQETQYF
TGCGCCAGCAGCAGCGGGACAGCACAAGAGACCCAGTACTTC
>TRBJ2-1|TRBD1|TRBV12-3/TRBV12-4|-
CASRTGNWGNEQFF
TGTGCCAGCCGGACAGGGAACTGGGGGAATGAGCAGTTCTTC
>TRBJ2-2|-|TRBV7-9|-
CASSFYGSAGELFF
TGTGCCAGCAGCTTCTACGGAAGTGCCGGGGAGCTGTTTTTT
>TRBJ2-1|-|TRBV5-1|few
CASSLGVSDNEQFF
TGCGCCAGCAGCTTGGGTGTTAGCGACAATGAGCAGTTCTTC
>TRBJ1-3|-|TRBV18|-
CASSALMGAVSGNTIYF
TGTGCCAGCTCAGCTCTAATGGGGGCCGTCTCTGGAAACACCATATATTTT
>TRBJ1-3|-|TRBV10-3|-
CAIRRTDGNTIYF
TGTGCCATCAGACGGACAGACGGAAACACCATATATTTT
>TRBJ2-7|-|TRBV7-2|-
CASGNYEQYF
TGTGCCAGCGGCAACTACGAGCAGTACTTC
>TRBJ2-7|-|TRBV11-1|-
CASSSRTTVYEQYF
TGTGCCAGCAGCTCCCGGACTACTGTCTACGAGCAGTACTTC
>TRBJ2-7|-|TRBV18|-
CASSPSRQVYEQYF
TGTGCCAGCTCACCTTCGAGGCAGGTCTACGAGCAGTACTTC